This entry is about one T cell receptor beta chain. Per the germline V gene, CDR1 is SGHNT and CDR2 is YYREEE (reference sequence). This CDR3 has 17 amino acids. Trimming removed 4 bases from V and 4 bases from J; junction bases left unmatched: 7. Per the original methods: Nucleated cell counts were estimated from reference gene primer amplification. Clones were read by immunoSEQ multiplex PCR, and TCRdb kept only the in-frame ones, dropping some. The V and J calls and clone size are taken from that table; D and trimming were inferred from the DNA. The sample shows approximately 360,000 clones, around 87% of them seen only once. Participant-reported clinical history was the basis for cohort assignment. This entry is derived from a study of blood T cell repertoires in COVID-19. About the study: The United States, Italy and Spain provided the acute and convalescent COVID-19 samples. T cells, B-cell-depleted T cells, or PBMCs provided the cDNA or gDNA that served as material.

Sequenced sample: PBMCs or T cells enriched from blood (not recorded which). The clonotype was recovered from a man between 40 and 49 years old in a cohort exposed to, infected with or recovered from COVID-19 (not recorded which). V gene TRBV5-4 combines with J gene TRBJ2-4; 14 positions match TRBD2. The CDR3 spells CASSRGTSGSSKNIQYF. CDR3 nucleotides: TGTGCCAGCAGCAGAGGGACTAGCGGGAGTTCAAAAAACATTCAGTACTTC.